The 15 T cell receptor beta chains below come from one sample, sequenced in a study of CD8+CD57+ T cells in acquired aplastic anemia. Investigators profiled TCR beta VDJ and CDR3 from genomic DNA template. In TCRdb, the reads were re-called with MiXCR into one record per CDR3 protein. The sample carries some 170,000 distinct CDR3 sequences, approximately 40% recorded once. The sequenced sample consisted of sorted CD4+, CD8+, or CD8+CD57+ T cells (not recorded which) from PBMCs. The receptors originated from a human donor in good health.

The chain recombines TRBV4-1 with TRBJ2-1; TRBD2 matches 7 bases. Per germline, CDR1 MGHRA and CDR2 YSYEKL. With 4 bases clipped from V and 2 bases from J, the junction kept 8 bases outside the gene matches. This CDR3 has 16 amino acids. CDR3 sequence (DNA): TGCGCCAGCAGCCGAAGCCTAGCGGAGACCTACAATGAGCAGTTCTTC. Amino acids: CASSRSLAETYNEQFF.

This clonotype showed up many times. The J gene is TRBJ1-2, the V gene TRBV20-1; D gene unclear. The CDR3 covers 12 residues. The germline V gene has CDR1 DFQATT and CDR2 SNEGSKA (reference sequence). Trimming pared 0 bases from V and 4 bases from J, leaving 6 bases between. CDR3 in DNA: TGCAGTGCTAGAGATCGGGGCTATGGCTACACCTTC. Its translation is CSARDRGYGYTF.

The chain has TRBV5-1 and TRBJ1-5, with D hard to call. Germline V gene sequence: CDR1 SGHRS, CDR2 YFSETQ. This CDR3 is built from 15 residues. V was clipped by 0 bases and J by 0 bases, with 7 bases between them. The CDR3 sequence is CASSLGSLSNQPQHF. CDR3 nucleotide sequence: TGCGCCAGCAGCTTGGGCAGTCTTAGCAATCAGCCCCAGCATTTT.

This clonotype came up many times. This rearrangement joins TRBV10-3 to TRBJ1-5; D is unclear. Germline V gene lookup returns CDR1 ENHRY and CDR2 SYGVKD. V dropped 6 bases and J dropped 6 bases, with 12 bases sitting between them. The CDR3 is made up of 13 amino acids. The CDR3 loop is CAIRDGSGQPQHF. CDR3 bases: TGTGCCATCAGGGACGGGTCCGGTCAGCCCCAGCATTTT.

This clonotype was observed a single time. A read error is possible here, since a much larger clone lies one base away. Since no conserved phenylalanine or tryptophan closes the CDR3, a read error is the likely cause. V is TRBV20-1 and J is TRBJ2-7, with D possibly called TRBD1 or TRBD2 (5 bases each). Germline values: CDR1 DFQATT, CDR2 SNEGSKA (reference sequence). The CDR3 is 15 residues long. V was shortened by 4 bases and J by 6 bases, with 22 bases between the two germline ends. CDR3 in DNA: TGCAGTGCTATGCAGACCGGGACCCCCTGGGGCGAGCAGTACCTC. The encoded protein is CSAMQTGTPWGEQYL.

Notes on this clonotype: At one boundary the junction diverges from the germline segment, which might be a read error. This chain's CDR3 is CASSYDRAEGAQHF. The CDR3 DNA sequence: TGTGCCAGCAGTTACGACAGGGCCGAGGGAGCCCAGCATTTT. The chain recombines TRBV24-1 with TRBJ1-5; 7 nucleotides line up with TRBD1. The CDR3 totals 14 residues. Germline CDR1 is KGHDR and CDR2 is SFDVKD.

The genes are TRBV24-1 and TRBJ1-5; 7 bases are shared with TRBD1. V lost 5 bases and J lost 6; bases outside the gene matches: 3. CDR3 length: 13 residues. Per the germline V gene, CDR1 is KGHDR and CDR2 is SFDVKD. The CDR3 region has the DNA TGTGCCACCAGTGGAGGGGGCCCTCAGCCCCAGCATTTT. It is translated as CATSGGGPQPQHF.

This rearrangement joins TRBV6-4 to TRBJ2-5; the D gene could be TRBD1 or TRBD2 (5 bases each). Trimming removed 6 bases at V and 5 bases at J, with 13 bases between. This CDR3 comprises 13 residues. The V gene's germline CDR1 is MRHNA and CDR2 SNTAGT. The CDR3 sequence: CASSRDRDETQYF. Here the CDR3 DNA reads TGTGCCAGCAGCAGGGACCGAGATGAGACCCAGTACTTC.

This clonotype has ten or more counts. This rearrangement joins TRBV7-2 to TRBJ1-4; no definite D call. CDR3 length: 14 amino acids. Trimming stripped 3 bases from V and 4 bases from J, with 9 bases between. The germline V gene has CDR1 SGHTA and CDR2 FQGNSA. As DNA, the CDR3 is TGTGCCAGCAGCTTGTCTTCACGTAATGAAAAACTGTTTTTT. This gives the protein CASSLSSRNEKLFF.

J is TRBJ2-6 and V is TRBV6-4; D could derive from TRBD1 or TRBD2 (5 bases each). Trimming removed 6 bases at V and 2 bases at J, with 11 bases between. The length of the CDR3 is 15 residues. Germline lookup yields CDR1 MRHNA and CDR2 SNTAGT. The CDR3 DNA reads as TGTGCCAGCAGCCCGGGACCCGCTGGGGCCAACGTCCTGACTTTC. It is translated as CASSPGPAGANVLTF.

This clonotype was found many times. The chain employs TRBV11-3 and TRBJ2-7, with D perhaps TRBD1 or TRBD2 (5 bases each). This CDR3 is 12 amino acids long. The germline CDR1 and CDR2 sequences are SGHNT and YENEEA. V was clipped by 5 bases and J by 4 bases, with 9 bases between them. DNA of the CDR3: TGTGCCAGCAGCCAGGGAGATTACGAGCAGTACTTC. Residues: CASSQGDYEQYF.

This clonotype appeared a few times. The chain employs TRBV20-1 and TRBJ1-2; D uncertain. Germline V gene sequence: CDR1 DFQATT, CDR2 SNEGSKA (reference sequence). The CDR3 totals 10 residues. Trimming took off 1 base at V and 7 bases at J, with 4 bases between the two ends. DNA of the CDR3: TGCAGTGCTAGAGTGCGTGGCTACACCTTC. As protein: CSARVRGYTF.

V usage is TRBV20-1 and J usage is TRBJ1-6; 8 bases are shared with TRBD1. Looked up from germline, CDR1 is DFQATT and CDR2 is SNEGSKA (reference sequence). The V segment lost 6 bases and the J segment 7 bases; nucleotides outside the gene matches: 8. This CDR3 spans 14 amino acids. CDR3 protein: CSAEDRVKNSPLHF. CDR3 bases: TGCAGTGCGGAGGACAGGGTCAAAAATTCACCCCTCCACTTT.

About this clonotype: Germline and junction disagree at one end, which may indicate a read error. The chain uses TRBV6-1 and TRBJ2-1; 10 bases match TRBD1. Germline V gene sequence: CDR1 MNHNS, CDR2 SASEGT. The CDR3 is 15 amino acids. This CDR3 reads CASRIGTGAYDEQFF. The DNA for the CDR3 is TGTGCCAGCAGGATCGGGACAGGGGCCTACGATGAGCAGTTCTTC.

The chain joins TRBV29-1 to TRBJ1-5; 10 nucleotides match TRBD1. CDR1 is SQVTM, CDR2 ANQGSEA, per germline. Losses at the gene ends were 4 bases for V and 5 bases for J; bases not matched to a gene: 8. This CDR3 is 15 amino acids long. DNA of the CDR3: TGCAGCGTTGCGGGTACCGGGACAGGGGATCAGCCCCAGCATTTT. This codes for CSVAGTGTGDQPQHF.